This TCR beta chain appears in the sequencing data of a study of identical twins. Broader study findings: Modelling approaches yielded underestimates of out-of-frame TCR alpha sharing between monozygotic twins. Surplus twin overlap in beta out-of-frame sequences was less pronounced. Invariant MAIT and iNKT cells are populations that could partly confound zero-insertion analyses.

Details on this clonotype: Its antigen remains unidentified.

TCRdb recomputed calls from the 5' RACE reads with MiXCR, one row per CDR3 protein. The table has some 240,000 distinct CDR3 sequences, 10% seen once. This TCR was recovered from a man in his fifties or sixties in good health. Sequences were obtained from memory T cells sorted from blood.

Here the CDR3 reads CASSLYGFGSRGKNIQYF. CDR3 nucleotide sequence: TGTGCCAGCAGCTTATATGGGTTCGGTAGCAGGGGGAAAAACATTCAGTACTTC. The gene calls are TRBV7-8 and TRBJ2-4, with 7 bases lining up with TRBD1. The germline gives CDR1 SGHVS, CDR2 FQNEAQ. V was clipped by 2 bases and J by 4 bases; unmatched bases: 14. The length of the CDR3 is 18 residues.